The 21 T cell receptor beta chains below all came from one sample that was sequenced in a study of blood T cell repertoires in COVID-19. Clones were read by immunoSEQ multiplex PCR, and TCRdb kept only the in-frame ones, dropping some. The sample records fewer than 200,000 clones, about 91% being singletons. The sample comprised peripheral blood. The receptors stem from a woman between 45 and 60 years old with acute or convalescent COVID-19.

V usage is TRBV11-3 and J usage is TRBJ1-2, with TRBD1 identical over 9 bases. Trimming cost V 5 bases and J 10 bases; bases outside gene matches: 11. The CDR3 is made up of 14 amino acids. The germline V gene encodes CDR1 SGHNT and CDR2 YENEEA. CDR3 protein: CASSKPGQGHDYTF. The CDR3 DNA follows: TGTGCCAGCAGCAAACCGGGACAGGGTCATGACTACACCTTC.

The chain carries TRBV24-1 and TRBJ1-1, with TRBD1 matching 7 bases. The V gene end was trimmed by 6 bases and the J gene end by 7 bases; junction bases not matched to a gene: 7. CDR1 is KGHDR and CDR2 is SFDVKD in the germline V gene. This CDR3 spans 13 amino acids. The CDR3 sequence is CATSKTGRGEAFF. The CDR3 DNA is TGTGCCACCAGTAAGACAGGGCGCGGTGAAGCTTTCTTT.

The CDR3 protein is CATSLGQGGYGYTF. DNA for the CDR3: TGTGCCACCAGCTTAGGACAGGGTGGCTATGGCTACACCTTC. The chain uses TRBV15 and TRBJ1-2; TRBD1 agrees at 8 bases. The J segment lost 4 bases and the V segment lost 5 bases, leaving 6 bases of the junction unmatched. This CDR3 comprises 14 residues. Germline CDR1 is LNHNV and CDR2 is YYDKDF (reference sequence). The complete variable domain, with remaining parts taken from reference TRBV15 and TRBJ1-2, reads DAMVIQNPRYQVTQFGKPVTLSCSQTLNHNVMYWYQQKSSQAPKLLFHYYDKDFNNEADTPDNFQSRRPNTSFCFLDIRSPGLGDTAMYLCATSLGQGGYGYTFGSGTRLTVV.

This clone was detected only once. This chain links TRBV9 with TRBJ1-1; D is undetermined. Between the trimmed V and J ends, which lost 4 bases and 4 bases, there was a span of 8 bases. The CDR3 is made up of 12 amino acids. Germline lookup yields CDR1 SGDLS and CDR2 YYNGEE. For the CDR3, the DNA is TGTGCCAGCAGCCCGGGTAGCACTGAAGCTTTCTTT. It yields the protein CASSPGSTEAFF.

V is TRBV3-1 (or the pseudogene TRBV3-2) and J is TRBJ2-3; D is uncertain. The V end lost 0 bases, the J end lost 0 bases, and 7 bases lay between the germline ends. Germline V CDR1 and CDR2: LGHDT, YNNKEL (reference sequence). This CDR3 comprises 15 residues. In DNA form, the CDR3 reads TGTGCCAGCAGCCAAGAATTAACTAGCACAGATACGCAGTATTTT. Its protein is CASSQELTSTDTQYF.

V usage is TRBV2 and J usage is TRBJ2-2, with 7 bases fitting TRBD1. The germline CDR1 and CDR2 sequences are SNHLY and FYNNEI. Losses at the gene ends were 5 bases for V and 7 bases for J; bases not matched to a gene: 10. The CDR3 is made up of 15 amino acids. The CDR3 loop is CASSPATGYSGELFF. CDR3 DNA: TGTGCCAGCAGTCCCGCGACAGGGTATAGCGGGGAGCTGTTTTTT.

The CDR3 DNA sequence: TGTGCCAGTAGTATAAGGGAGACTGGAAACACCATATATTTT. Its protein product is CASSIRETGNTIYF. V and J are TRBV19 and TRBJ1-3; D is ambiguous. Germline loops: CDR1 LNHDA, CDR2 SQIVND (reference sequence). V dropped 2 bases and J dropped 2 bases, with 7 bases sitting between them. The CDR3 runs 14 residues.

The V call is TRBV27, the J call TRBJ2-7; 7 bases are a match to TRBD1. There are 16 residues in the CDR3. Germline loops: CDR1 MNHEY, CDR2 SMNVEV (reference sequence). J lost 0 bases, V lost 2 bases, and 7 bases had no gene match. DNA of the CDR3: TGTGCCAGCAGTTTAAGGGGGCTATCCCACTCCTACGAGCAGTACTTC. Translating it yields CASSLRGLSHSYEQYF.

In nucleotides, the CDR3 is TGTGCCAGCAGCTTCGGACTAGCGGCCACAAGGCAGTTCTTC. It encodes CASSFGLAATRQFF. This sequence joins TRBV11-3 and TRBJ2-1, with 10 nucleotides matching TRBD2. The germline gives CDR1 SGHNT, CDR2 YENEEA. This CDR3 comprises 14 residues. V was pared by 3 bases and J by 12 bases, with 8 bases of the junction left unmatched.

The CDR3 bases are TGTGCCATCACCGAAACAGGGGACTATGGCTACACCTTC. It encodes CAITETGDYGYTF. This chain joins TRBV10-3 and TRBJ1-2; 7 bases agree with TRBD1. Germline-derived CDR1 and CDR2 are ENHRY and SYGVKD. V trimming: 7 bases; J trimming: 3 bases; junction bases outside the gene matches: 5. The CDR3 extends over 13 amino acids.

This clone was recorded a few times. CDR3 loop: CASSISTDNSPLHF. The CDR3 DNA follows: TGTGCCAGTAGTATTTCGACAGACAACTCACCCCTCCACTTT. The chain joins TRBV19 to TRBJ1-6; a weak D match, TRBD1 (5 bases). This CDR3 contains 14 residues. Trimming stripped 3 bases from V and 10 bases from J, with 13 bases between. Looked up from germline, CDR1 is LNHDA and CDR2 is SQIVND (reference sequence).

The chain combines TRBV6-6 with TRBJ1-5, with D perhaps TRBD1 (6 bases). Per the germline V gene, CDR1 is MNHNY and CDR2 is SVGAGI (reference sequence). This CDR3 is 15 amino acids long. V shed 6 bases and J shed 5 bases, with 17 bases lying between them. CDR3 in DNA: TGTGCCAGCAGGCCCGAGGGGGGGTGGGATCAGCCCCAGCATTTT. Translating gives CASRPEGGWDQPQHF.

This sequence joins TRBV6-4 and TRBJ1-6; TRBD1 is a possible D gene (6 bases). This CDR3 spans 15 amino acids. Germline V gene sequence: CDR1 MRHNA, CDR2 SNTAGT. V lost 6 bases and J lost 3, with 12 bases in between. CDR3 nucleotide sequence: TGTGCCAGCAGAGCCGGGACAAACTATAATTCACCCCTCCACTTT. This encodes CASRAGTNYNSPLHF.

The chain joins TRBV6-5 to TRBJ1-4; 8 bases match TRBD1. Unmatched junction bases numbered 3, after V lost 6 bases and J lost 0 bases. This CDR3 spans 15 amino acids. Germline lookup yields CDR1 MNHEY and CDR2 SVGAGI. The DNA for the CDR3 is TGTGCCAGCAGAAGACAGGGGACAACTAATGAAAAACTGTTTTTT. It translates to CASRRQGTTNEKLFF.

This clone was picked up a small number of times. The chain couples TRBV10-3 to TRBJ1-5; the match to TRBD1 covers 7 bases. V gave up 0 bases and J gave up 3 bases; unmatched junction bases: 5. The CDR3 has 16 amino acids. Germline CDR1 ENHRY, CDR2 SYGVKD. CDR3 nucleotides: TGTGCCATCAGTGAGTCAGGGGGCGCGGACAATCAGCCCCAGCATTTT. Translation: CAISESGGADNQPQHF.

The V call is TRBV29-1, the J call TRBJ1-2; TRBD1 agrees at 12 bases. CDR1 is SQVTM, CDR2 ANQGSEA, per germline. CDR3 length equals 16 residues. The V segment lost 6 bases and the J segment 8 bases; nucleotides outside the gene matches: 16. The DNA of the CDR3 is TGCAGCGTGTGGGACAGGGGGCGAGACCCCGGGGGCGGCTACACCTTC. This codes for CSVWDRGRDPGGGYTF.

The gene calls are TRBV5-6 and TRBJ2-1, with D perhaps matching TRBD1 (6 bases). Germline V gene lookup returns CDR1 SGHDT and CDR2 YYEEEE. The CDR3 length is 17 residues. V lost 4 bases, J lost 5 bases, and 22 bases lay in between. This CDR3 reads CASSGLGATRLNNEQFF. The CDR3 bases are TGTGCCAGCAGCGGGCTGGGGGCTACGCGCCTTAACAATGAGCAGTTCTTC.

The rearrangement uses TRBV19 and TRBJ1-6, with 9 bases that match TRBD1. Unmatched junction bases numbered 11, after V lost 6 bases and J lost 8 bases. The CDR3 totals 16 residues. Germline V gene lookup returns CDR1 LNHDA and CDR2 SQIVND (reference sequence). CDR3 in DNA: TGTGCCAGTAGAACCCGGGACAGGGTTTCGTATTCACCCCTCCACTTT. It codes for CASRTRDRVSYSPLHF.

The V call is TRBV6-5, the J call TRBJ1-6; no clear D. The CDR3 runs to 15 residues. Trimming cost V 0 bases and J 7 bases, with 10 bases left between them. The germline V gene encodes CDR1 MNHEY and CDR2 SVGAGI. The CDR3 DNA follows: TGTGCCAGCAGTTACTCGGCGGCTTTAAATTCACCCCTCCACTTT. This gives the protein CASSYSAALNSPLHF.

The chain is built from TRBV7-2 and TRBJ1-6, with 9 positions matching TRBD1. The CDR3 consists of 16 residues. Losses at the gene ends were 2 bases for V and 8 bases for J; bases not matched to a gene: 7. Germline V CDR1 and CDR2: SGHTA, FQGNSA. The CDR3 bases are TGTGCCAGCAGCTTATTCTGGACAGGGGTGTATTCACCCCTCCACTTT. Protein sequence: CASSLFWTGVYSPLHF. Supplemented by reference TRBV7-2 and TRBJ1-6, the full variable domain reads GAGVSQSPSNKVTEKGKDVELRCDPISGHTALYWYRQSLGQGLEFLIYFQGNSAPDKSGLPSDRFSAERTGGSVSTLTIQRTQQEDSAVYLCASSLFWTGVYSPLHFGNGTRLTVT.

This chain links TRBV5-1 with TRBJ2-2, with 7 nucleotides matching TRBD2. CDR3 length equals 16 residues. Germline CDR1 and CDR2: SGHRS and YFSETQ. V shed 1 base, J shed 3 bases, and the junction held 6 bases outside the gene matches. DNA for the CDR3: TGCGCCAGCAGCTTGAGTGGCGGGAGTTACACCGGGGAGCTGTTTTTT. Its translation is CASSLSGGSYTGELFF.